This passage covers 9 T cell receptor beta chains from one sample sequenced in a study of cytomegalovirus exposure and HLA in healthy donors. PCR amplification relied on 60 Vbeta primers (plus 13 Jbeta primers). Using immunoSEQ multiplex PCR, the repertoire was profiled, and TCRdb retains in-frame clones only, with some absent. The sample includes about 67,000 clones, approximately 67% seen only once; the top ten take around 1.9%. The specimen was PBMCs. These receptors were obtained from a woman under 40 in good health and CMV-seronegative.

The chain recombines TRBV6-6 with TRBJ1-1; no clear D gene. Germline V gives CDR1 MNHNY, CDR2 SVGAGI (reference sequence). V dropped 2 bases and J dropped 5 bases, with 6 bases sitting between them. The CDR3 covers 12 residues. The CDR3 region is CASSYGGTEAFF. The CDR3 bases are TGTGCCAGCAGTTACGGAGGGACTGAAGCTTTCTTT.

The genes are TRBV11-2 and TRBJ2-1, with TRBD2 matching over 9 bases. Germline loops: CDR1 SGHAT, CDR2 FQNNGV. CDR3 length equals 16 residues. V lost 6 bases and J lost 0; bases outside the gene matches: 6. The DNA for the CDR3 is TGTGCCAGCAGGTCCCTAGCGGGGCCCTCCTACAATGAGCAGTTCTTC. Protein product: CASRSLAGPSYNEQFF. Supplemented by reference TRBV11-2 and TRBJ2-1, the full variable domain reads EAGVAQSPRYKIIEKRQSVAFWCNPISGHATLYWYQQILGQGPKLLIQFQNNGVVDDSQLPKDRFSAERLKGVDSTLKIQPAKLEDSAVYLCASRSLAGPSYNEQFFGPGTRLTVL.

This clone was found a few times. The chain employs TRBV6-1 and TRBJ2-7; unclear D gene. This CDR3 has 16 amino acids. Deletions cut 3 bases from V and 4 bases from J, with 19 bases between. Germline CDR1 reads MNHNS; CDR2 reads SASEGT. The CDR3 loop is CASSDYKQKAAYEQYF. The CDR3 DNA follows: TGTGCCAGCAGTGATTACAAGCAGAAGGCGGCATACGAGCAGTACTTC.

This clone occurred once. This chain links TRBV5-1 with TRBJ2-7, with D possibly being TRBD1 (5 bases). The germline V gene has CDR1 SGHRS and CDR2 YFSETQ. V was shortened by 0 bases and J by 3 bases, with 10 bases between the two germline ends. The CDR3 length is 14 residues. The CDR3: CASSLEGDHYEQYF. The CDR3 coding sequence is TGCGCCAGCAGCTTGGAAGGGGATCACTACGAGCAGTACTTC.

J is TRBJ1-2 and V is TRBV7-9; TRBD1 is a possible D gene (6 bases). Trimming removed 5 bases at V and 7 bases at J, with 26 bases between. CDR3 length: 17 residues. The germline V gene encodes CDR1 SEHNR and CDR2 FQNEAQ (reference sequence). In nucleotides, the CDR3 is TGTGCCAGCAGCCGGATCCTCCCAGAAGGTTCCAGGGGTGGCTACACCTTC. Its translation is CASSRILPEGSRGGYTF.

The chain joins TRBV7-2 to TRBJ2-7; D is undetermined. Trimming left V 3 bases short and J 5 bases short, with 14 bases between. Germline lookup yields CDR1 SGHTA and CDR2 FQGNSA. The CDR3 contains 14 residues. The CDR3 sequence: CASSLNGQTHEQYF. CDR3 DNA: TGTGCCAGCAGCTTGAATGGTCAGACACACGAGCAGTACTTC.

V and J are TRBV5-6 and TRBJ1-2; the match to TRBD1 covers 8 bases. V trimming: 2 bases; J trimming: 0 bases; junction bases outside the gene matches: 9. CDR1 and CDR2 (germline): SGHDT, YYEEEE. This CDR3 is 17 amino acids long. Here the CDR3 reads CASSFSWDRTSNYGYTF. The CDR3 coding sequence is TGTGCCAGCAGCTTCTCCTGGGACAGGACCTCTAACTATGGCTACACCTTC.

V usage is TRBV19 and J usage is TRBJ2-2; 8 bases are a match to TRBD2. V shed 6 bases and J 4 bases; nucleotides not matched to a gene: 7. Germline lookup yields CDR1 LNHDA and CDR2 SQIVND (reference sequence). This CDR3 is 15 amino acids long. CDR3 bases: TGTGCCAGTAGCCTTAGCGGGACCCTCACCGGGGAGCTGTTTTTT. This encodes CASSLSGTLTGELFF.

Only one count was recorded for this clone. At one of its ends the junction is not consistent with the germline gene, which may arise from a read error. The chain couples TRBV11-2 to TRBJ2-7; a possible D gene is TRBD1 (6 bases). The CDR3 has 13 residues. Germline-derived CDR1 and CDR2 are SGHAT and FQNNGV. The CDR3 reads CASSLEGRTEQCF. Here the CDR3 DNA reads TGTGCCAGCAGCTTAGAGGGGCGGACAGAGCAGTGCTTC.